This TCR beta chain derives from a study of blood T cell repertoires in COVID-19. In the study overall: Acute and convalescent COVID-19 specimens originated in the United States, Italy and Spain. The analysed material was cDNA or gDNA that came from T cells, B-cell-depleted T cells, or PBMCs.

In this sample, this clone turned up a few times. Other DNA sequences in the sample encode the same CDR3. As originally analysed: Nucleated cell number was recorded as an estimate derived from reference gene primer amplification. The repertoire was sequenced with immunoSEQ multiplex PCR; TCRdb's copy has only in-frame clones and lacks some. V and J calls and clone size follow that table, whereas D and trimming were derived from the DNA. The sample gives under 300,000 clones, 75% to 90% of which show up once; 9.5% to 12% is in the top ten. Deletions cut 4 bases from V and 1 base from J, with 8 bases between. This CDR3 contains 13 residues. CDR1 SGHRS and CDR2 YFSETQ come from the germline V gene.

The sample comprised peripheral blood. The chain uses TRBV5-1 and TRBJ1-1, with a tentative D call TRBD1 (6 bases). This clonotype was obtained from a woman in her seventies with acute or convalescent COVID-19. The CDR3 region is CASSPGQNTEAFF. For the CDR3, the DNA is TGCGCCAGCAGCCCGGGACAGAACACTGAAGCTTTCTTT.